This T cell receptor (beta chain) was obtained from a study of blood T cell repertoires in COVID-19 (dated by TCRdb to about 2020). Background for the entire study: Collaborator samples came from the United States, Italy and Spain and covered acute and convalescent phases of COVID-19. The material from the prospective study consisted of cDNA or gDNA derived from T cells, B-cell-depleted T cells, or PBMCs. Subjects who had been exposed to COVID-19, were actively infected with it, or had recovered from it provided the deeply sampled blood TCRbeta repertoires that made up the dataset. The repertoires were released in a freely available public database meant as a resource for research on the immune response to SARS-CoV-2. The samples were drawn from two sources: the first 160 participants of the ongoing ImmuneRACE study, and approximately 1,300 subjects contributed by 6 global collaborators. The sample metadata nearly always contained a de-identified subject ID, COVID-19 status, age in years and sex. Where available, HLA class I and class II types were obtained from metadata supplied by the sample provider rather than from assay-based typing.

CDR1 and CDR2 are drawn from the germline V gene (reference sequence): SEHNR, FQNEAQ. Deletion took 2 bases off V and 5 bases off J, with a span of 7 bases between the germline ends. Its CDR3 holds 13 amino acids, cysteine through phenylalanine. Only CDR3 DNA is held: 39 bases, read in frame from base 1. TCRbeta CDR3 regions were amplified from genomic DNA by means of the immunoSEQ Assay, a bias-controlled multiplex PCR. On the study's bioinformatics: Nucleated cell counts per sample were estimated from amplification of reference gene primers within the assay. To quantify the absolute abundance of each unique TCRbeta CDR3 rearrangement, sequence reads were collapsed and filtered. For each sample, productive Simpson clonality was calculated by taking the square root of Simpson's diversity index across productive rearrangements. Sourced from immuneACCESS, this table was stored by TCRdb with only in-frame sequences that have V and J called. A share of the clones is absent; for the studies checked, an unresolved V gene accounts for under half, and the remainder has no known explanation. V, J and clone size derive from that table, while D and trimming were established from the DNA sequence. The sample includes 90,000 to 150,000 clones, with roughly 83% observed a single time. The top ten clones comprise approximately 4% of the sample.

Collaborating institutions collected whole blood in K2EDTA tubes following their own protocols. For TCRbeta analysis, collaborator samples were shipped as frozen whole blood, as isolated PBMCs, or as DNA extracted from either sample type. This clone was seen just once. The antigen it recognizes is unknown. Per-nucleotide qualities are absent, and no much larger clonotype sits a single base away. The research as a whole found: The amount of clinical and demographic metadata varied by source and participant and was provided uncurated.

The sequence was collected from a woman older than 75 with acute or convalescent COVID-19. Sequencing was performed on peripheral blood. The rearrangement combines TRBV7-9 with TRBJ1-5; a tentative D match to TRBD1 spans 5 bases. This receptor carries the CDR3 CASSLTGDQPQHF. At the DNA level, the sequence is TGTGCCAGCAGCTTAACAGGTGATCAGCCCCAGCATTTT.